These 21 T cell receptor beta chains were all obtained from the same sample, sequenced in a study of blood T cell repertoires in COVID-19. Profiling relied on immunoSEQ multiplex PCR, and the TCRdb table lists in-frame clones only, not all of them. The sample lists approximately 100,000 clones; around 89% were seen once. Source material: peripheral blood. These receptors were obtained from a human donor with acute or convalescent COVID-19. The donor label of this sample is uncertain.

This clone was detected only once. The chain carries TRBV28 and TRBJ1-2, with TRBD1 matching over 10 bases. This CDR3 contains 17 residues. The V gene end was trimmed by 6 bases and the J gene end by 4 bases; junction bases not matched to a gene: 14. Germline CDR1 is MDHEN and CDR2 is SYDVKM. This CDR3 is CASRLPVGTGDAYGYTF. In nucleotides, the CDR3 is TGTGCCAGCAGGCTCCCGGTCGGGACAGGGGATGCCTATGGCTACACCTTC.

Worth noting for this clone: The sample contains more than one DNA sequence encoding this CDR3. The V and J genes are TRBV7-2 and TRBJ1-1; D call uncertain. CDR1 is SGHTA and CDR2 is FQGNSA in the germline V gene. The V end lost 3 bases, the J end lost 3 bases, and 8 bases lay between the germline ends. The CDR3 is 13 residues long. The CDR3 region is CASSFQRDTEAFF. The CDR3 nucleotides read TGTGCCAGCAGCTTCCAACGGGACACTGAAGCTTTCTTT.

The genes are TRBV13 and TRBJ2-1; D not certain. The CDR3 totals 14 residues. CDR1 is PRHDT and CDR2 is FYEKMQ in the germline V gene (reference sequence). V was clipped by 4 bases and J by 8 bases, with 15 bases between them. The CDR3 sequence: CASSSQVGTDEQFF. As DNA, the CDR3 is TGTGCCAGCAGCTCCCAGGTAGGCACGGATGAGCAGTTCTTC.

The chain carries TRBV10-3 and TRBJ1-5, with a tentative D call TRBD1 (6 bases). Trimming shortened V by 11 bases and J by 2 bases, and 16 bases separated the two germline ends. CDR1 ENHRY and CDR2 SYGVKD come from the germline V gene. CDR3 size: 14 residues. The CDR3 sequence is CAAVRAGGNQPQHF. As DNA, the CDR3 is TGTGCCGCAGTACGAGCAGGGGGCAATCAGCCCCAGCATTTT.

The chain is built from TRBV2 and TRBJ1-3; D remains unclear. V gave up 4 bases and J gave up 3 bases, with 10 bases separating them. The CDR3 totals 14 residues. The germline V gene encodes CDR1 SNHLY and CDR2 FYNNEI. This CDR3 is CASSVRGYGNTIYF. The CDR3 coding sequence is TGTGCCAGCAGTGTAAGAGGCTATGGAAACACCATATATTTT. Full variable domain (outside the CDR3, taken from reference TRBV2 and TRBJ1-3): EPEVTQTPSHQVTQMGQEVILRCVPISNHLYFYWYRQILGQKVEFLVSFYNNEISEKSEIFDDQFSVERPDGSNFTLKIRSTKLEDSAMYFCASSVRGYGNTIYFGEGSWLTVV.

The chain recombines TRBV7-2 with TRBJ2-1; TRBD2 might be the D (6 bases). The V end lost 0 bases, the J end lost 6 bases, and 12 bases lay between the germline ends. CDR1 and CDR2 (germline): SGHTA, FQGNSA. The CDR3 length is 15 residues. Written as DNA, the CDR3 is TGTGCCAGCAGCTTAGCGGGACTCGTCGGCAATGAGCAGTTCTTC. Residues: CASSLAGLVGNEQFF.

This clone appeared a few times. The rearrangement uses TRBV6-5 and TRBJ1-1, with unresolved D. The ends were cut back, 0 bases at V and 5 bases at J, with 13 bases in the middle. The CDR3 length is 15 residues. CDR1 MNHEY and CDR2 SVGAGI come from the germline V gene. The CDR3 nucleotides are TGTGCCAGCAGTTACTCGGCTGTGTCGGGTACTGAAGCTTTCTTT. Residues: CASSYSAVSGTEAFF.

Remarks on this clone: This sample also contains other DNA sequences that code for the same CDR3. The chain carries TRBV2 and TRBJ1-5, with a tentative D call TRBD1 (5 bases). CDR1 is SNHLY and CDR2 is FYNNEI in the germline V gene. With 6 bases removed from V and 4 bases from J, the gap between germline ends came to 7 bases. The CDR3 is 12 residues long. This CDR3 is CASRQGNQPQHF. The CDR3 DNA follows: TGTGCCAGCAGGCAGGGAAATCAGCCCCAGCATTTT. Supplemented by reference TRBV2 and TRBJ1-5, the full variable domain reads EPEVTQTPSHQVTQMGQEVILRCVPISNHLYFYWYRQILGQKVEFLVSFYNNEISEKSEIFDDQFSVERPDGSNFTLKIRSTKLEDSAMYFCASRQGNQPQHFGDGTRLSIL.

V gene TRBV5-1 combines with J gene TRBJ1-2, with 7 nucleotides matching TRBD1. CDR1 and CDR2 from the germline V gene are SGHRS and YFSETQ. V lost 4 bases to trimming and J lost 7 bases; unmatched junction nucleotides: 16. This CDR3 contains 16 residues. CDR3 nucleotide sequence: TGCGCCAGCAGCCCACTACTGACAGGGTATGAAGCTGGCTACACCTTC. It translates to CASSPLLTGYEAGYTF. Supplemented by reference TRBV5-1 and TRBJ1-2, the full variable domain reads KAGVTQTPRYLIKTRGQQVTLSCSPISGHRSVSWYQQTPGQGLQFLFEYFSETQRNKGNFPGRFSGRQFSNSRSEMNVSTLELGDSALYLCASSPLLTGYEAGYTFGSGTRLTVV.

This clone appeared once. The V call is TRBV2, the J call TRBJ2-2, with 11 positions matching TRBD1. CDR1 is SNHLY, CDR2 FYNNEI, per germline. Losses at the gene ends were 5 bases for V and 6 bases for J; bases not matched to a gene: 5. The CDR3 loop spans 15 amino acids. The CDR3 loop is CASSPGQGVSGELFF. Here the CDR3 DNA reads TGTGCCAGCAGTCCGGGACAGGGGGTATCCGGGGAGCTGTTTTTT.

In this sample, this clone turned up a few times. The chain combines TRBV19 with TRBJ1-1; a possible D gene is TRBD1 (5 bases). Trimming removed 7 bases at V and 2 bases at J, with 17 bases between. CDR1 is LNHDA and CDR2 is SQIVND in the germline V gene (reference sequence). The CDR3 totals 15 residues. The CDR3 loop reads CASNPDSGGNTEAFF. In DNA form, the CDR3 reads TGTGCCAGTAATCCAGATTCGGGGGGAAACACTGAAGCTTTCTTT.

V is TRBV28 and J is TRBJ2-3; maybe TRBD1 (6 bases). CDR3 size: 16 residues. Germline values: CDR1 MDHEN, CDR2 SYDVKM. V was clipped by 6 bases and J by 1 base, with 17 bases between them. CDR3 sequence reads: CASSPTVGAGTDTQYF. For the CDR3, the DNA is TGTGCCAGCAGCCCTACGGTGGGGGCAGGCACAGATACGCAGTATTTT. The full variable domain, its missing parts supplied by reference TRBV28 and TRBJ2-3, is DVKVTQSSRYLVKRTGEKVFLECVQDMDHENMFWYRQDPGLGLRLIYFSYDVKMKEKGDIPEGYSVSREKKERFSLILESASTNQTSMYLCASSPTVGAGTDTQYFGPGTRLTVL.

This clone has just one count. The rearrangement uses TRBV19 and TRBJ1-6; 7 bases match TRBD1. There are 14 residues in the CDR3. V dropped 6 bases and J dropped 10; count of bases not matched to a gene: 9. The germline V gene has CDR1 LNHDA and CDR2 SQIVND (reference sequence). CDR3 in DNA: TGTGCCAGTAGCCCGGGACAGCATCAGTCACCCCTCCACTTT. This translates into CASSPGQHQSPLHF.

The gene calls are TRBV28 and TRBJ2-5, with D possibly being TRBD2 (6 bases). CDR1 MDHEN and CDR2 SYDVKM come from the germline V gene. This CDR3 has 15 amino acids. Between the trimmed V and J ends, which lost 4 bases and 4 bases, there was a span of 16 bases. The CDR3 here is CASSYPGGVVETQYF. DNA for the CDR3: TGTGCCAGCAGTTACCCCGGGGGAGTTGTAGAGACCCAGTACTTC.

This clone was counted once. J is TRBJ2-1 and V is TRBV11-3; 9 positions match TRBD2. Trimming cost V 5 bases and J 7 bases; bases outside gene matches: 12. Germline assignment: CDR1 SGHNT and CDR2 YENEEA. This CDR3 region has 16 residues. DNA of the CDR3: TGTGCCAGCAGCCCCGGCGGCCTAGCGGGGTATAATGAGCAGTTCTTC. Its translation is CASSPGGLAGYNEQFF.

The rearrangement links TRBV5-4 to TRBJ1-1; a possible D gene is TRBD1 (6 bases). V lost 4 bases and J lost 0, with 7 bases in between. This CDR3 has 13 amino acids. Germline-derived CDR1 and CDR2 are SGHNT and YYREEE (reference sequence). The CDR3 spells CASSRDMNTEAFF. DNA for the CDR3: TGTGCCAGCAGCCGGGACATGAACACTGAAGCTTTCTTT.

This chain links TRBV7-9 with TRBJ1-5; D perhaps matches TRBD1 (5 bases). Germline CDR1 SEHNR, CDR2 FQNEAQ (reference sequence). V was trimmed by 4 bases and J by 3 bases, leaving 10 bases between them. This CDR3 comprises 14 residues. DNA of the CDR3: TGTGCCAGCAGCTCCGACAGTTTCAATCAGCCCCAGCATTTT. Its translation is CASSSDSFNQPQHF. The full variable domain, its missing parts supplied by reference TRBV7-9 and TRBJ1-5, is DTGVSQNPRHKITKRGQNVTFRCDPISEHNRLYWYRQTLGQGPEFLTYFQNEAQLEKSRLLSDRFSAERPKGSFSTLEIQRTEQGDSAMYLCASSSDSFNQPQHFGDGTRLSIL.

The chain employs TRBV15 and TRBJ2-4, with TRBD2 matching 9 bases. Losses at the gene ends were 6 bases for V and 4 bases for J; bases not matched to a gene: 10. This CDR3 is 16 amino acids long. Per the germline V gene, CDR1 is LNHNV and CDR2 is YYDKDF (reference sequence). CDR3 residues: CATRRTSEAPKNIQYF. DNA for the CDR3: TGTGCCACCAGGAGGACTAGCGAGGCCCCAAAAAACATTCAGTACTTC.

The rearrangement joins TRBV19 to TRBJ2-2, with D possibly matching TRBD2 (6 bases). V was shortened by 2 bases and J by 6 bases, with 10 bases between the two germline ends. The CDR3 is made up of 14 amino acids. The germline V gene has CDR1 LNHDA and CDR2 SQIVND (reference sequence). CDR3 region: CASSILPGAGELFF. The CDR3 DNA sequence: TGTGCCAGTAGTATACTCCCGGGGGCCGGGGAGCTGTTTTTT.

V and J are TRBV6-5 and TRBJ1-2, with 12 bases fitting TRBD1. V shed 8 bases, J shed 7 bases, and the junction held 11 bases outside the gene matches. Germline loops: CDR1 MNHEY, CDR2 SVGAGI. The CDR3 is 15 residues long. Here the CDR3 DNA reads TGTGCCAGCCATGCGGGGGACAGGGGGCTTAGTGGCTACACCTTC. Translating gives CASHAGDRGLSGYTF.

The J gene is TRBJ1-4, the V gene TRBV28; perhaps TRBD1 as D (5 bases). Per germline, CDR1 MDHEN and CDR2 SYDVKM. The CDR3 is 14 residues long. The V end lost 4 bases, the J end lost 4 bases, and 10 bases lay between the germline ends. The CDR3 region is CASSSRVINEKLFF. DNA of the CDR3: TGTGCCAGCAGTTCCAGGGTGATTAATGAAAAACTGTTTTTT.